The rows below give T cell receptor beta chains drawn from one sample of a study of cytomegalovirus exposure and HLA in healthy donors. Assay used: immunoSEQ multiplex PCR; TCRdb lists only in-frame clones, some missing. The sample has some 190,000 clones, about 81% seen once; the top ten hold over 1.5%. Sequencing used PBMCs. Receptors were obtained from a man between 35 and 55 years old in good health and CMV-seronegative. Both conserved end residues are part of each CDR3. The D gene is left open where the match is weak. The size field is filled for only some rows; it gives once, few, many or a size class.

J	V	D	size	CDR3	DNA
TRBJ2-7	TRBV7-3	TRBD1	.	CASSFGQGYEQYF	TGTGCCAGCAGCTTTGGACAGGGCTACGAGCAGTACTTC
TRBJ2-3	TRBV9	.	.	CASSVDRDGGGTDTQYF	TGTGCCAGCAGCGTAGACCGCGACGGAGGAGGGACAGATACGCAGTATTTT
TRBJ1-4	TRBV28	TRBD1	.	CASSSGGKEKLFF	TGTGCCAGCAGTTCAGGGGGCAAGGAAAAACTGTTTTTT
TRBJ1-2	TRBV6-5	.	.	CASSYSSAQGNGYTF	TGTGCCAGCAGTTACTCAAGCGCACAGGGTAATGGCTACACCTTC
TRBJ1-1	TRBV14	.	.	CASSQVWGQGNTEAFF	TGTGCCAGCAGCCAAGTCTGGGGCCAGGGGAACACTGAAGCTTTCTTT
TRBJ2-7	TRBV5-1	TRBD2	.	CASSSGTSGGRSSYEQYF	TGCGCCAGCAGCTCCGGGACTAGCGGGGGGCGTAGCTCCTACGAGCAGTACTTC
TRBJ1-6	TRBV28	.	few	CASSSQGNNSPLHF	TGTGCCAGCAGTTCTCAGGGAAATAATTCACCCCTCCACTTT
TRBJ1-5	TRBV5-1	.	few	CASSVGGAFNQPQHF	TGCGCCAGCAGCGTTGGGGGGGCTTTCAATCAGCCCCAGCATTTT
TRBJ2-7	TRBV28	.	few	CASSSPGLRGEQYF	TGTGCCAGCAGTTCTCCGGGACTGAGGGGAGAGCAGTACTTC
TRBJ2-7	TRBV30	TRBD1	.	CAWSPRTGATYEQYF	TGTGCCTGGAGCCCCCGGACAGGGGCGACCTACGAGCAGTACTTC
TRBJ1-4	TRBV28	.	.	CASSFTGATNEKLFF	TGTGCCAGCAGTTTTACCGGAGCAACTAATGAAAAACTGTTTTTT
TRBJ2-2	TRBV4-2	TRBD1	.	CASSQGDRGKTGELFF	TGTGCCAGCAGCCAAGGGGACAGGGGTAAAACCGGGGAGCTGTTTTTT
TRBJ2-6	TRBV7-9	.	.	CASSSYPSGAGANVLTF	TGTGCCAGCAGCTCCTACCCTTCAGGGGCTGGGGCCAACGTCCTGACTTTC
TRBJ1-5	TRBV27	TRBD1	.	CASSLFWTGNNQPQHF	TGTGCCAGCAGTTTATTTTGGACAGGGAACAATCAGCCCCAGCATTTT
TRBJ2-1	TRBV7-7	.	.	CASSLDKSSYNEQFF	TGTGCTAGCAGCTTAGATAAGAGCTCCTACAATGAGCAGTTCTTC
TRBJ2-7	TRBV28	.	.	CASSLPSDNARDYEQYF	TGTGCCAGCAGTTTACCCTCCGATAACGCCCGGGACTACGAGCAGTACTTC
TRBJ2-3	TRBV4-1	TRBD1	.	CASSHVTGTGRPDTQYF	TGCGCCAGCAGCCACGTGACCGGGACAGGGAGACCAGATACGCAGTATTTT
TRBJ2-2	TRBV5-1	TRBD1	.	CASRIGTGRTGELFF	TGCGCCAGCAGGATCGGGACAGGGAGGACCGGGGAGCTGTTTTTT
TRBJ1-2	TRBV7-8	.	.	CASSPGAGGGNYGYTF	TGTGCCAGCAGCCCCGGCGCTGGGGGCGGTAACTATGGCTACACCTTC
TRBJ2-7	TRBV10-2	.	few	CASSDGTQTVQYF	TGCGCCAGCAGTGACGGGACTCAGACGGTGCAGTACTTC
TRBJ2-7	TRBV7-9	TRBD2	once	CASGLAGILYEQYF	TGTGCCAGCGGACTAGCGGGGATTCTCTACGAGCAGTACTTC
TRBJ2-3	TRBV5-1	TRBD2	.	CASSRRLASDTQYF	TGCGCCAGCAGCCGACGACTAGCATCAGATACGCAGTATTTT